The clone carrying this T cell receptor beta chain was seen a few times. Antigen unknown. Cultured CD4+ T cell DNA was sequenced using the Oncomine TCR Beta short-read assay. TCRdb reanalysed the PCR reads using MiXCR and keeps one entry per CDR3 protein. Of over 20,000 distinct CDR3 sequences in the sample, roughly 30% were seen once. This sample is drawn from a study of vaccination and CD4 T cells after COVID-19. About the research overall: Mild disease affected nine convalescent patients and severe disease one, all SARS-CoV-2 positive by nasal swab PCR.

Described time point: late sampling 161 to 241 days after vaccination in a few convalescent patients. Treatment: roughly 10-day PBMC culture with coronavirus spike peptide pools or control peptides (ViraFEST assay). Deletions cut 5 bases from V and 7 bases from J, with 15 bases between. Germline loops: CDR1 DFQATT, CDR2 SNEGSKA (reference sequence). This CDR3 comprises 12 residues. The chain recombines TRBV20-1 with TRBJ2-7; D gene uncertain. The source is a human donor who had recovered from COVID-19. Here the sequenced sample was CD4+ T cells from blood, cultured in vitro, taken about 7 months after SARS-CoV-2 vaccination. CDR3 residues: CSAQLNRKEQYF. Here the CDR3 DNA reads TGCAGTGCTCAACTCAACAGAAAAGAGCAGTACTTC.